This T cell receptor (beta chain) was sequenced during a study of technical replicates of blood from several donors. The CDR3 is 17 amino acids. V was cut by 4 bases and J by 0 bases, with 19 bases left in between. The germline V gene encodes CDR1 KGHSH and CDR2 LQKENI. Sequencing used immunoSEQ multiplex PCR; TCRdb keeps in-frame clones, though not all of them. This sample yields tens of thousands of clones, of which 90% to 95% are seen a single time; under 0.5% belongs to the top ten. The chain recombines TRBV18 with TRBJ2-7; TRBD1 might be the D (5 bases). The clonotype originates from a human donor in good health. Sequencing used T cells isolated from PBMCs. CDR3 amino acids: CASSQSSLAGASYEQYF. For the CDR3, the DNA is TGTGCCAGCTCACAATCGTCTCTTGCTGGGGCCTCCTACGAGCAGTACTTC.